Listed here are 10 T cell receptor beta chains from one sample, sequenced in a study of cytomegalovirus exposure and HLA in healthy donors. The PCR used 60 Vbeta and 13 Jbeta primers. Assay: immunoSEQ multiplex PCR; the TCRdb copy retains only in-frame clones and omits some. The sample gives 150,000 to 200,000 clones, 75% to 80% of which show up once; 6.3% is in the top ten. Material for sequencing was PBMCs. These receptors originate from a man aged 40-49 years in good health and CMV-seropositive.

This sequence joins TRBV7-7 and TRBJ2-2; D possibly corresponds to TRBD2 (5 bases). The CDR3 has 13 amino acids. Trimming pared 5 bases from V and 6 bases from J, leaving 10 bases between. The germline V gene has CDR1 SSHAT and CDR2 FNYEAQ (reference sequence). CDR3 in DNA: TGTGCCAGCAGCCCGGAGAGGGCCGGGGAGCTGTTTTTT. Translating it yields CASSPERAGELFF. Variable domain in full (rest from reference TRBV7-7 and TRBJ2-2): GAGVSQSPRYKVTKRGQDVTLRCDPISSHATLYWYQQALGQGPEFLTYFNYEAQPDKSGLPSDRFSAERPEGSISTLTIQRTEQRDSAMYRCASSPERAGELFFGEGSRLTVL.

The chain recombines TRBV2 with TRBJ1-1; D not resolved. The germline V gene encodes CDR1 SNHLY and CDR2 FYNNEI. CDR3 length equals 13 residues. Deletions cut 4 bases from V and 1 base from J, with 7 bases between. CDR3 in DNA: TGTGCCAGCAGTGTGCGGCAGAACACTGAAGCTTTCTTT. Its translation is CASSVRQNTEAFF.

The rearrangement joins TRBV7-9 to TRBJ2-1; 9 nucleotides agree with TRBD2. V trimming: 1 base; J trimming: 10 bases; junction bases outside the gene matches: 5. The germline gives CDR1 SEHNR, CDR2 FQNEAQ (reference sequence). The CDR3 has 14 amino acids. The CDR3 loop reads CASSLVLAGAEQFF. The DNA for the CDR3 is TGTGCCAGCAGCTTAGTATTAGCGGGGGCAGAGCAGTTCTTC. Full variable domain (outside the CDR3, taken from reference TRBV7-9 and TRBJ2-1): DTGVSQNPRHKITKRGQNVTFRCDPISEHNRLYWYRQTLGQGPEFLTYFQNEAQLEKSRLLSDRFSAERPKGSFSTLEIQRTEQGDSAMYLCASSLVLAGAEQFFGPGTRLTVL.

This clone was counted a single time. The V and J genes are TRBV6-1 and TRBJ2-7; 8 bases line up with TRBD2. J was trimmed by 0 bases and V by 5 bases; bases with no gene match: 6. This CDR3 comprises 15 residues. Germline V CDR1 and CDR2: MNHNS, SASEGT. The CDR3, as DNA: TGTGCCAGCAGTCCCTTAGCGGGATCCTCCTACGAGCAGTACTTC. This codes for CASSPLAGSSYEQYF.

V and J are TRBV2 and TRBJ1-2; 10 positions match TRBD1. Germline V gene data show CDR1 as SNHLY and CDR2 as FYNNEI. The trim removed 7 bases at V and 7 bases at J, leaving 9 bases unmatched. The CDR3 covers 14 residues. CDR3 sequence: CASTPGQGETGYTF. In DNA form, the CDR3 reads TGTGCCAGCACCCCCGGACAGGGGGAGACTGGCTACACCTTC.

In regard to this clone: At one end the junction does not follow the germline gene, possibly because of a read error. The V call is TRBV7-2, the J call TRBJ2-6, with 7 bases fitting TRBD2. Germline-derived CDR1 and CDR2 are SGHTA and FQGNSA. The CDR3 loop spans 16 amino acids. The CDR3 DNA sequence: TGTGCCAGCAGACTCGGGGAGGGAACTGGGGCCAACGGCCTGACTTTC. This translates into CASRLGEGTGANGLTF.

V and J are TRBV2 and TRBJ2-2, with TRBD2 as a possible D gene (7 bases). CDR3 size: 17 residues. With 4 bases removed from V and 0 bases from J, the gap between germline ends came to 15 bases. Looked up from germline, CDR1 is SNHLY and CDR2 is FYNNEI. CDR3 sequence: CASSGGGGHSNTGELFF. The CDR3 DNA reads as TGTGCCAGCAGTGGGGGCGGGGGACATTCGAACACCGGGGAGCTGTTTTTT.

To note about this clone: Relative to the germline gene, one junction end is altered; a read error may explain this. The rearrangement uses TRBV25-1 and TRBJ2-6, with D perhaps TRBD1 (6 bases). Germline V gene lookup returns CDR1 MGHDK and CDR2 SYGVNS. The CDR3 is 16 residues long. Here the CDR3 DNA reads TGTGCCACCGGGGACAACAAAAACTCTGGGGCCAACGGCCTGACTTTC. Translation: CATGDNKNSGANGLTF.

The DNA for the CDR3 is TGCGCCAGCAGCTTCACTAGCGGGAGAGTTGCCGGGGAGCTGTTTTTT. Translating it yields CASSFTSGRVAGELFF. The chain joins TRBV5-1 to TRBJ2-2, with TRBD2 matching 11 bases. Germline trimming cut 2 bases from V and 6 bases from J; bases unmatched to any gene: 6. The germline CDR1 and CDR2 sequences are SGHRS and YFSETQ. The CDR3 covers 16 residues.

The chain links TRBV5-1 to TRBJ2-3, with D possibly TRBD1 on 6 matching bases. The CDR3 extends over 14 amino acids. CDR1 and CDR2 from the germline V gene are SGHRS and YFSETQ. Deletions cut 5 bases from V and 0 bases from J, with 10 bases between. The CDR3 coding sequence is TGCGCCAGCAGGGACGGGACAAGCACAGATACGCAGTATTTT. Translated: CASRDGTSTDTQYF.